Shown below are 8 T cell receptor beta chains from a single sample sequenced in a study of early T cells in non-severe SARS-CoV-2 infection. MiXCR, applied by TCRdb to the 5' RACE reads, yields one record per CDR3 protein. The sample has about 50,000 distinct CDR3 sequences; roughly a tenth are singletons. The sample comprised whole blood. The receptors were sampled from an adult who was a healthcare worker with PCR-confirmed SARS-CoV-2 infection or an uninfected control (not recorded which).

This clonotype was counted at least ten times. The chain combines TRBV20-1 with TRBJ1-2; D call uncertain. Germline loops: CDR1 DFQATT, CDR2 SNEGSKA (reference sequence). The ends were cut back, 0 bases at V and 0 bases at J, with 11 bases in the middle. The CDR3 has 15 residues. CDR3 sequence reads: CSARDIRASNYGYTF. DNA of the CDR3: TGCAGTGCTAGAGATATCCGGGCTTCTAACTATGGCTACACCTTC.

This clonotype was picked up a small number of times. The rearrangement links TRBV12-3 or TRBV12-4 to TRBJ2-5; tentatively, D is TRBD1 (5 bases). V was shortened by 4 bases and J by 0 bases, with 6 bases between the two germline ends. The CDR3 has 13 amino acids. The chain's CDR3 is CASSSGNQETQYF. The DNA for the CDR3 is TGTGCCAGCAGTTCAGGGAACCAAGAGACCCAGTACTTC.

Many counts were recorded for this clonotype. The chain couples TRBV3-1 to TRBJ2-7; D might be TRBD2 (6 bases). The CDR3 contains 14 residues. Trimming cost V 2 bases and J 4 bases, with 12 bases left between them. Germline CDR1 LGHDT, CDR2 YNNKEL (reference sequence). In nucleotides, the CDR3 is TGTGCCAGCAGCCAATCAGCAGGGACTTACGAGCAGTACTTC. It translates to CASSQSAGTYEQYF.

The chain employs TRBV6-5 and TRBJ1-2; the D gene is possibly TRBD1 (5 bases). The CDR3 runs to 12 residues. V was pared by 6 bases and J by 4 bases, with 9 bases between. In germline, CDR1 is MNHEY, CDR2 SVGAGI. CDR3 in amino acids: CASSRQPYGYTF. The CDR3 DNA reads TGTGCCAGCAGCAGACAGCCCTATGGCTACACCTTC.

The sample holds many counts of this clonotype. The rearrangement joins TRBV20-1 to TRBJ1-2, with TRBD1 identical over 7 bases. CDR3 length equals 12 residues. With V trimmed by 6 bases and J by 6 bases, 7 bases remained unmatched. CDR1 and CDR2 from the germline V gene are DFQATT and SNEGSKA (reference sequence). DNA of the CDR3: TGCAGTGCCACGACAGGGAACAATGGCTACACCTTC. It yields the protein CSATTGNNGYTF.

This clonotype came up a few times. The CDR3 DNA reads as TGTGCCAGCAGCGTTGGTGTATCACAGGGGGCTTCGGAGACCCAGTACTTC. Residues: CASSVGVSQGASETQYF. The V gene is TRBV9, the J gene TRBJ2-5, with 9 bases lining up with TRBD1. The V gene end was trimmed by 2 bases and the J gene end by 5 bases; junction bases not matched to a gene: 13. The germline V gene has CDR1 SGDLS and CDR2 YYNGEE. CDR3 length equals 17 residues.

The CDR3 sequence: CASSLDSPDAQYF. DNA of the CDR3: TGCGCCAGCAGCTTGGACTCCCCTGACGCTCAGTACTTC. V is TRBV5-1 and J is TRBJ2-4; D ambiguous. The germline V gene has CDR1 SGHRS and CDR2 YFSETQ. The CDR3 runs 13 residues. V was pared by 0 bases and J by 12 bases, with 13 bases between.

This clonotype was recorded a few times. The V and J genes are TRBV3-1 and TRBJ2-5; D is possibly TRBD1 (6 bases). The CDR3 is made up of 12 amino acids. Per germline, CDR1 LGHDT and CDR2 YNNKEL (reference sequence). Between the trimmed V and J ends, which lost 4 bases and 10 bases, there was a span of 13 bases. CDR3 in amino acids: CASSRERQDQYF. In DNA, the CDR3 is TGTGCCAGCAGCCGGGAAAGACAGGACCAGTACTTC.